This T cell receptor beta chain comes out of a study of T cell responses to AZD1222 COVID-19 vaccine. Overall study results and limits: Only a handful of people who got AZD1222 tested seropositive at baseline. The sample set comprised mostly white British donors with more females, and clonal diversity was possibly underestimated. Within unmutated variant regions lay the reported targets of nearly half of spike-specific TCRs.

Germline V gene sequence: CDR1 MGHRA, CDR2 YSYEKL. Losses at the gene ends were 4 bases for V and 0 bases for J; bases not matched to a gene: 9. CDR3 length: 19 residues. Measured with immunoSEQ multiplex PCR; TCRdb has only the in-frame clones, and not every one. The sample has around 100,000 clones; roughly 89% are singletons. Remarks on this clone: Its antigen is undetermined.

The sample in question was peripheral blood, obtained on day 0 of AZD1222 vaccination. The clonotype was recovered from an adult in good health. The genes are TRBV4-1 and TRBJ2-1, with 13 bases fitting TRBD2. The CDR3 coding sequence is TGCGCCAGCAGCCGCGGACTAGCGGGAGCGTTCAGCTCCTACAATGAGCAGTTCTTC. This codes for CASSRGLAGAFSSYNEQFF.